The present TCR beta chain was sequenced within a study of cytomegalovirus exposure and HLA in healthy donors. Whole-study context: According to later analysis, the same platform produced the roughly 110 validation and 666 first-cohort repertoires.

For this clone: Its target is unknown.

Study-wide findings and caveats: Associated with cytomegalovirus, according to the listing, were 164 TCR beta chains. Reports indicated that the classifier achieved high specificity and sensitivity in diagnosing cytomegalovirus status.

Germline V gene lookup returns CDR1 LGHNA and CDR2 YNFKEQ. This CDR3 comprises 16 residues. J gave up 4 bases and V 4 bases, and 13 bases lay outside the gene matches. Among the approximately 130 subjects of the validation cohort, separate from the approximately 670-subject first cohort, were the donors. Using immunoSEQ multiplex PCR, the repertoire was profiled, and TCRdb retains in-frame clones only, with some absent. The data contain about 60,000 clones, under 95% of them singletons. The source material was PBMCs. This chain uses TRBV4-2 with TRBJ2-7; 7 bases match TRBD1. This clonotype was obtained from a young man in good health and CMV-seronegative. For the CDR3, the DNA is TGTGCCAGCAGCCGAGGTGGGGAGACAGGGCGGTACGAGCAGTACTTC. Translating gives CASSRGGETGRYEQYF.